What follows are 29 T cell receptor beta chains derived from one specimen sequenced in a study of cytotoxic CD8 clonotypes in ibrutinib-treated CLL. Clones were sequenced by immunoSEQ multiplex PCR, and TCRdb holds only the in-frame ones, with some missing. The sample lists a few hundred thousand clones, over 60% occurring once. The material was PBMCs, obtained after 36 months of ibrutinib treatment. Source of these receptors: a human donor with chronic lymphocytic leukemia.

The V call is TRBV5-1, the J call TRBJ1-2, with TRBD1 as a possible D gene (6 bases). The CDR3 loop spans 13 amino acids. V was trimmed by 7 bases and J by 7 bases, leaving 17 bases between them. Per the germline V gene, CDR1 is SGHRS and CDR2 is YFSETQ. In nucleotides, the CDR3 is TGCGCCAGCGCGTTGACAGGCATAGGTGGCTACACCTTC. Translated, it gives CASALTGIGGYTF.

The CDR3 spells CASSESIAGSYEQYF. The CDR3 DNA follows: TGCGCCAGCAGTGAGTCTATAGCAGGCTCCTACGAGCAGTACTTC. The rearrangement links TRBV10-2 to TRBJ2-7; D not resolved. This CDR3 has 15 residues. The germline V and J ends were trimmed by 0 bases and 0 bases, with 9 bases remaining between them. Germline lookup yields CDR1 WSHSY and CDR2 SAAADI.

This chain joins TRBV10-3 and TRBJ2-1; TRBD2 matches 13 bases. The germline CDR1 and CDR2 sequences are ENHRY and SYGVKD. The V and J ends lost 2 bases and 1 base, in that order; junction bases with no gene match: 5. The CDR3 has 18 residues. The CDR3 DNA sequence: TGTGCCATCAGTGAGACAGGACTAGCGGGGGCGTCCTACAATGAGCAGTTCTTC. Amino acid sequence: CAISETGLAGASYNEQFF.

The V gene is TRBV5-4, the J gene TRBJ1-1, with 7 bases fitting TRBD1. V lost 5 bases to trimming and J lost 5 bases; unmatched junction nucleotides: 12. There are 15 residues in the CDR3. Germline values: CDR1 SGHNT, CDR2 YYREEE (reference sequence). Written as DNA, the CDR3 is TGTGCCAGCAGAACGACTCAGGGGGGTGGGACTGAAGCTTTCTTT. Amino acid sequence: CASRTTQGGGTEAFF.

This chain uses TRBV10-3 with TRBJ1-4; a weak D match, TRBD1 (5 bases). The CDR3 spans 15 residues. V shed 7 bases and J shed 8 bases, with 20 bases lying between them. Per the germline V gene, CDR1 is ENHRY and CDR2 is SYGVKD. The CDR3 region has the DNA TGTGCCATCAAGAGGTCCGGGACCATGGGGGAAAAACTGTTTTTT. Its protein is CAIKRSGTMGEKLFF.

The chain combines TRBV7-6 with TRBJ2-5; the D gene is possibly TRBD2 (6 bases). This CDR3 spans 15 amino acids. Trimming removed 1 base at V and 5 bases at J, with 14 bases between. Per the germline V gene, CDR1 is SGHVS and CDR2 is FNYEAQ. CDR3 DNA sequence: TGTGCCAGCAGCTTAGTCGTGGCAGGGAGGGAGACCCAGTACTTC. It is translated as CASSLVVAGRETQYF.

The rearrangement uses TRBV5-1 and TRBJ1-1, with D unclear. This CDR3 contains 14 residues. Germline CDR1 SGHRS, CDR2 YFSETQ. The V and J ends lost 2 bases and 3 bases respectively, with 11 bases between them. The DNA for the CDR3 is TGCGCCAGCAGCTTCGCAGCCGGAGACACTGAAGCTTTCTTT. The encoded protein is CASSFAAGDTEAFF.

V usage is TRBV5-1 and J usage is TRBJ2-3; no clear D gene. Germline V lookup: CDR1 SGHRS, CDR2 YFSETQ. This CDR3 has 11 residues. V was clipped by 3 bases and J by 5 bases, with 4 bases between them. In DNA, the CDR3 is TGCGCCAGCAGCTATGAAGATACGCAGTATTTT. Amino acid sequence: CASSYEDTQYF.

The J gene is TRBJ2-1, the V gene TRBV29-1; 11 bases line up with TRBD2. Losses at the gene ends were 7 bases for V and 7 bases for J; bases not matched to a gene: 18. Per germline, CDR1 SQVTM and CDR2 ANQGSEA. The CDR3 spans 17 residues. The CDR3 coding sequence is TGCAGCGGCCTCCCGGGTAGCGGGAGGGCCCGGTCAAATGAGCAGTTCTTC. Its translation is CSGLPGSGRARSNEQFF.

Of note for this clone: The sample carries other DNA sequences with the same CDR3. The chain couples TRBV18 to TRBJ2-3; D not resolved. There are 13 residues in the CDR3. Germline lookup yields CDR1 KGHSH and CDR2 LQKENI. V dropped 0 bases and J dropped 2 bases, with 3 bases sitting between them. CDR3 region: CASSPPSTDTQYF. CDR3 sequence (DNA): TGTGCCAGCTCACCACCCTCCACAGATACGCAGTATTTT. Combining the CDR3 with reference TRBV18 and TRBJ2-3 gives the whole variable domain NAGVMQNPRHLVRRRGQEARLRCSPMKGHSHVYWYRQLPEEGLKFMVYLQKENIIDESGMPKERFSAEFPKEGPSILRIQQVVRGDSAAYFCASSPPSTDTQYFGPGTRLTVL.

The rearrangement links TRBV2 to TRBJ2-7, with a possible D match to TRBD1 (5 bases). Germline lookup yields CDR1 SNHLY and CDR2 FYNNEI. V lost 10 bases to trimming and J lost 6 bases, with 13 bases between them. CDR3 length: 11 residues. This chain's CDR3 is CATITGFEQYF. The CDR3 bases are TGTGCCACCATCACAGGTTTCGAGCAGTACTTC. Drawing the rest from reference TRBV2 and TRBJ2-7, the complete variable domain is EPEVTQTPSHQVTQMGQEVILRCVPISNHLYFYWYRQILGQKVEFLVSFYNNEISEKSEIFDDQFSVERPDGSNFTLKIRSTKLEDSAMYFCATITGFEQYFGPGTRLTVT.

In its sample, this clone was seen a few times. This chain connects TRBV19 to TRBJ2-3, with 9 bases lining up with TRBD1. Trimming cost V 7 bases and J 0 bases; bases outside gene matches: 8. Germline CDR1 reads LNHDA; CDR2 reads SQIVND (reference sequence). The CDR3 has 16 amino acids. The CDR3 nucleotides are TGTGCCAGTAACCCAACAGGGGGCTCAAGCACAGATACGCAGTATTTT. The encoded protein is CASNPTGGSSTDTQYF.

CDR3 coding DNA: TGTGCCAGCAGCTTGGGGGACAGGGTAGCCACCTTC. This gives the protein CASSLGDRVATF. This chain uses TRBV5-6 with TRBJ1-2, with 9 bases fitting TRBD1. J lost 13 bases, V lost 0 bases, and 4 bases had no gene match. Germline CDR1 reads SGHDT; CDR2 reads YYEEEE. This CDR3 comprises 12 residues.

The CDR3 bases are TGTGCCACCAGCCCTTCGGCGGGGGGGAGCAATCAGCCCCAGCATTTT. This codes for CATSPSAGGSNQPQHF. This sequence joins TRBV15 and TRBJ1-5; the D gene is possibly TRBD1 (5 bases). Trimming removed 5 bases at V and 1 base at J, with 15 bases between. CDR1 is LNHNV, CDR2 YYDKDF, per germline (reference sequence). The CDR3 covers 16 residues. Using reference TRBV15 and TRBJ1-5 for the parts outside the CDR3, the full variable domain is DAMVIQNPRYQVTQFGKPVTLSCSQTLNHNVMYWYQQKSSQAPKLLFHYYDKDFNNEADTPDNFQSRRPNTSFCFLDIRSPGLGDTAMYLCATSPSAGGSNQPQHFGDGTRLSIL.

V and J are TRBV11-2 and TRBJ2-2; D unclear. The germline V gene has CDR1 SGHAT and CDR2 FQNNGV. There are 11 residues in the CDR3. Trimming shortened V by 9 bases and J by 7 bases, and 9 bases separated the two germline ends. The CDR3 DNA reads as TGTGCCAGTTGGATCGTCGGGGAGCTGTTTTTT. Amino acid sequence: CASWIVGELFF.

This clone was seen a few times. V and J are TRBV7-2 and TRBJ2-3, with D hard to call. Germline assignment: CDR1 SGHTA and CDR2 FQGNSA. The V gene lost 1 base and the J gene lost 0 bases, with 5 bases spanning the gap. This CDR3 contains 14 residues. The CDR3 coding sequence is TGTGCCAGCAGCTTAGTGGCCAGCACAGATACGCAGTATTTT. Encoded protein: CASSLVASTDTQYF.

The CDR3 region has the DNA TGTGCCAGCAGCCGGGACCGCACCTCCTACGAGCAGTACTTC. Protein sequence: CASSRDRTSYEQYF. The chain carries TRBV9 and TRBJ2-7; D assignment may be TRBD1 or TRBD2 (5 bases each). Trimming took 4 bases from V and 0 from J, leaving 11 bases between them. This CDR3 has 14 amino acids. CDR1 and CDR2 from the germline V gene are SGDLS and YYNGEE. The full variable domain, completed using reference TRBV9 and TRBJ2-7, is DSGVTQTPKHLITATGQRVTLRCSPRSGDLSVYWYQQSLDQGLQFLIQYYNGEERAKGNILERFSAQQFPDLHSELNLSSLELGDSALYFCASSRDRTSYEQYFGPGTRLTVT.

The gene calls are TRBV5-6 and TRBJ2-1; D unresolved. With 6 bases removed from V and 8 bases from J, the gap between germline ends came to 9 bases. This CDR3 has 11 residues. Germline V CDR1 and CDR2: SGHDT, YYEEEE. The CDR3 sequence is CASTQSHEQFF. The CDR3 bases are TGTGCCAGCACCCAATCCCATGAGCAGTTCTTC.

J is TRBJ2-7 and V is TRBV5-1; 8 positions agree with TRBD1. V lost 0 bases, J lost 3 bases, and 5 bases stayed unmatched. The CDR3 is made up of 15 amino acids. Germline V CDR1 and CDR2: SGHRS, YFSETQ. The CDR3 loop is CASSLAQGAHYEQYF. CDR3 DNA sequence: TGCGCCAGCAGCTTGGCCCAGGGGGCCCACTACGAGCAGTACTTC.

The J gene is TRBJ1-3, the V gene TRBV20-1; D uncertain. The CDR3 is 11 residues long. The germline gives CDR1 DFQATT, CDR2 SNEGSKA (reference sequence). In DNA, the CDR3 is TGCAGCCCACAATTCGGAAACACCATATATTTT. This gives the protein CSPQFGNTIYF.

The chain couples TRBV29-1 to TRBJ1-1; D is unclear. CDR3 length: 14 amino acids. The V gene's germline CDR1 is SQVTM and CDR2 ANQGSEA. The V and J ends lost 4 bases and 0 bases respectively, with 12 bases between them. CDR3 in amino acids: CSVAQNFMNTEAFF. The CDR3 bases are TGCAGCGTTGCTCAGAACTTTATGAACACTGAAGCTTTCTTT.

This clone appeared a few times. V usage is TRBV19 and J usage is TRBJ1-6, with D unclear. The CDR3 runs to 14 residues. V lost 3 bases, J lost 3 bases, and 6 bases lay in between. Germline values: CDR1 LNHDA, CDR2 SQIVND (reference sequence). The CDR3 bases are TGTGCCAGTAGTATTTGGGACTATAATTCACCCCTCCACTTT. Its translation: CASSIWDYNSPLHF.

The chain couples TRBV4-1 to TRBJ1-2; a possible D gene is TRBD1 (5 bases). The CDR3 extends over 14 amino acids. V gave up 5 bases and J gave up 4 bases, with 14 bases separating them. CDR1 MGHRA and CDR2 YSYEKL come from the germline V gene. CDR3 DNA sequence: TGCGCCAGCAGCGCCCAGGCAGGGAGCTATGGCTACACCTTC. It encodes CASSAQAGSYGYTF.

The rearrangement links TRBV5-1 to TRBJ1-4; 7 bases align to TRBD1. The CDR3 extends over 14 amino acids. J lost 2 bases, V lost 4 bases, and 2 bases had no gene match. CDR1 SGHRS and CDR2 YFSETQ come from the germline V gene. The CDR3 coding sequence is TGCGCCAGCAGCATGGGACAGACTAATGAAAAACTGTTTTTT. Amino acid sequence: CASSMGQTNEKLFF.

This clone was counted a single time. The gene calls are TRBV5-6 and TRBJ1-1; 8 bases are shared with TRBD1. V trimming: 4 bases; J trimming: 0 bases; junction bases outside the gene matches: 5. In germline, CDR1 is SGHDT, CDR2 YYEEEE. The CDR3 runs 15 residues. The CDR3 sequence: CASSKPDRVNTEAFF. CDR3 sequence (DNA): TGTGCCAGCAGCAAACCGGACAGGGTGAACACTGAAGCTTTCTTT.

The chain is built from TRBV2 and TRBJ1-6; tentative D call: TRBD1 (5 bases). This CDR3 comprises 12 residues. Trimming took 6 bases from V and 9 from J, leaving 9 bases between them. The germline CDR1 and CDR2 sequences are SNHLY and FYNNEI. CDR3 sequence reads: CASRAGSSPLHF. As DNA, the CDR3 is TGTGCCAGCAGGGCAGGGAGTTCACCCCTCCACTTT.

This clone was found many times. The chain combines TRBV28 with TRBJ1-5; D uncertain. V was pared by 7 bases and J by 0 bases, with 16 bases between. In germline, CDR1 is MDHEN, CDR2 SYDVKM. The CDR3 consists of 16 residues. The CDR3 sequence: CASTSATGYSNQPQHF. CDR3 in DNA: TGTGCCAGCACCTCGGCGACGGGATATAGCAATCAGCCCCAGCATTTT.

The DNA of the CDR3 is TGTGCCAGCAGTGTTCCGGACAGAGTGGAAGCTTTCTTT. Translating it yields CASSVPDRVEAFF. V is TRBV25-1 and J is TRBJ1-1; D may be TRBD1 (6 bases). The ends were cut back, 4 bases at V and 8 bases at J, with 14 bases in the middle. The CDR3 has 13 residues. Germline loops: CDR1 MGHDK, CDR2 SYGVNS.

J is TRBJ1-2 and V is TRBV18; 9 nucleotides agree with TRBD1. V gave up 2 bases and J gave up 5 bases; unmatched junction bases: 6. The CDR3 is 15 residues long. Germline lookup yields CDR1 KGHSH and CDR2 LQKENI. The CDR3 here is CASSPGQGRGYGYTF. Here the CDR3 DNA reads TGTGCCAGCTCACCAGGACAGGGGAGAGGGTATGGCTACACCTTC. The variable domain in full, with the rest retrieved from reference TRBV18 and TRBJ1-2, is NAGVMQNPRHLVRRRGQEARLRCSPMKGHSHVYWYRQLPEEGLKFMVYLQKENIIDESGMPKERFSAEFPKEGPSILRIQQVVRGDSAAYFCASSPGQGRGYGYTFGSGTRLTVV.